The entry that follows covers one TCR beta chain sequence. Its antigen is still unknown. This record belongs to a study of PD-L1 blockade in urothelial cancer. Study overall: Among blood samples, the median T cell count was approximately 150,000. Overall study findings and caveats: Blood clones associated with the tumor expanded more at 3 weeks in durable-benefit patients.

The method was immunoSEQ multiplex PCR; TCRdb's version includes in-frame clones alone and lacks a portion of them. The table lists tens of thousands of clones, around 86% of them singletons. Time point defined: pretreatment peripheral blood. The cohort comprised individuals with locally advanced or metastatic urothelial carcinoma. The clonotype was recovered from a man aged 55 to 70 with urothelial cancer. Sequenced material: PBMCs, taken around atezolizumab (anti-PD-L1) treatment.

As DNA, the CDR3 is TGTGCCTGGAGCCGATTAGACAGGGGATCATCCGAGACCCAGTACTTC. This encodes CAWSRLDRGSSETQYF. The gene calls are TRBV30 and TRBJ2-5, with TRBD1 identical over 8 bases. The junction had 14 bases not matched to a gene; V was cut back by 3 bases and J by 5 bases. Per germline, CDR1 GTSNPN and CDR2 SVGIG (reference sequence). CDR3 length: 16 residues.